This T cell receptor beta chain appears in the sequencing data of a study of blood T cell repertoires in COVID-19. About the study: Material from acute and convalescent COVID-19 was sourced from the United States, Italy and Spain. Sources were T cells, B-cell-depleted T cells, or PBMCs; the material itself was cDNA or gDNA.

Generated by immunoSEQ multiplex PCR, the TCRdb table keeps only in-frame clones and is missing some. The data show about 180,000 clones, with roughly 78% seen just once and 7% to 10% held by the top ten. Seattle cases were enrolled at active infection and followed longitudinally. CDR1 SGHTA and CDR2 FQGNSA come from the germline V gene. The V and J ends lost 5 bases and 5 bases, in that order; junction bases with no gene match: 10. The CDR3 length is 15 residues. This clone was seen a handful of times. What was sequenced was peripheral blood. The receptor comes from a woman aged 60-75 years with COVID-19, enrolled during active disease. The chain has TRBV7-2 and TRBJ1-1, with TRBD1 identical over 8 bases. CDR3 bases: TGTGCCAGCAGCCCGACAGGGGCCCGAAATACTGAAGCTTTCTTT. Protein: CASSPTGARNTEAFF. The whole variable domain, filled in from reference TRBV7-2 and TRBJ1-1, reads GAGVSQSPSNKVTEKGKDVELRCDPISGHTALYWYRQSLGQGLEFLIYFQGNSAPDKSGLPSDRFSAERTGGSVSTLTIQRTQQEDSAVYLCASSPTGARNTEAFFGQGTRLTVV.